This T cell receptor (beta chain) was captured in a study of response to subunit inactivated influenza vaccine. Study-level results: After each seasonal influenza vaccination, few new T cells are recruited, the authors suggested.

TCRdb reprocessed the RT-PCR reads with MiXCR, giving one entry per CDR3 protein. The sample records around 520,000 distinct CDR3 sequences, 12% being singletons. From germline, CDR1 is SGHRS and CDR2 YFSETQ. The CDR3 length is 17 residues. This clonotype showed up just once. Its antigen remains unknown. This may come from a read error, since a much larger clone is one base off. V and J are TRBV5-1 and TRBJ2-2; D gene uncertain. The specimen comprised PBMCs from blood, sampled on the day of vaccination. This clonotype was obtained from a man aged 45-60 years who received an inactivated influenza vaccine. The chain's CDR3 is CASSLNLGQANTAELFF. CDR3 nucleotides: TGCGCCAGCAGCTTGAACCTTGGGCAGGCGAACACCGCGGAGCTGTTTTTT.